The 18 T cell receptor beta chains listed next were all sequenced from one sample in a study of CD4 T cells in relation to SARS-CoV-2 and coronaviruses. Before the COVID-19 pandemic, during about 2011-2019, CD4+ T cells were taken from unexposed donors. The cells were cultured for about ten days before CD4+ T cells were isolated. The antigens for these receptors are not known. The data were produced by immunoSEQ multiplex PCR, yet TCRdb's version contains in-frame clones alone and is incomplete. Of 25,000 or so clones listed, about 77% are singletons. The sequencing sample was made of CD4+ T cells from PBMCs, cultured in vitro. The receptors were gathered from a human donor in good health.

This chain links TRBV7-2 with TRBJ1-2; possible D gene TRBD1, 6 bases. The ends were cut back, 3 bases at V and 8 bases at J, with 13 bases in the middle. Germline V CDR1 and CDR2: SGHTA, FQGNSA. The CDR3 consists of 13 residues. Here the CDR3 reads CASSFVGAKGYTF. DNA of the CDR3: TGTGCCAGCAGCTTCGTGGGGGCAAAGGGCTACACCTTC.

The V and J genes are TRBV7-3 and TRBJ2-1, with unresolved D. Trimming took 2 bases from V and 10 from J, leaving 12 bases between them. This CDR3 is 13 amino acids long. The germline CDR1 and CDR2 sequences are SGHTA and FQGTGA. CDR3 DNA sequence: TGTGCCAGCAGCTTAGGTTCCGCGAGGGAGCAGTTCTTC. Amino acids: CASSLGSAREQFF.

The chain employs TRBV9 and TRBJ2-3; 7 bases align to TRBD2. J was trimmed by 6 bases and V by 4 bases; bases with no gene match: 8. The CDR3 sequence is 14 residues long. Per germline, CDR1 SGDLS and CDR2 YYNGEE. CDR3: CASSFAGRLDTQYF. Here the CDR3 DNA reads TGTGCCAGCAGCTTTGCCGGGAGGTTGGATACGCAGTATTTT.

This clone was detected once. This chain connects TRBV5-5 to TRBJ1-4; unclear D gene. Trimming left V 2 bases short and J 5 bases short, with 13 bases between. The CDR3 has 15 amino acids. Germline-derived CDR1 and CDR2 are SGHKS and YYEKEE (reference sequence). In DNA, the CDR3 is TGTGCCAGCAGCTTTCCTGGGTCACGAAATGAAAAACTGTTTTTT. This encodes CASSFPGSRNEKLFF.

The rearrangement uses TRBV10-2 and TRBJ2-1; weak D call: TRBD2 (5 bases). Germline V gives CDR1 WSHSY, CDR2 SAAADI. V shed 4 bases and J shed 10 bases, with 14 bases lying between them. The CDR3 has 13 residues. CDR3 sequence (DNA): TGCGCCAGCAGTGCGGACCGGGATATAGAGCAGTTCTTC. Residues: CASSADRDIEQFF.

This chain links TRBV7-2 with TRBJ1-1, with D hard to call. The germline V gene has CDR1 SGHTA and CDR2 FQGNSA. The V and J ends lost 5 bases and 4 bases respectively, with 11 bases between them. This CDR3 is 13 amino acids long. The DNA of the CDR3 is TGTGCCAGCAGCGAACGGTCGGGCACTGAAGCTTTCTTT. Its translation is CASSERSGTEAFF.

The chain couples TRBV9 to TRBJ1-3; D ambiguous. Per germline, CDR1 SGDLS and CDR2 YYNGEE. Trimming took off 0 bases at V and 2 bases at J, with 9 bases between the two ends. This CDR3 region has 15 residues. Here the CDR3 reads CASSVAIQTGNTIYF. The DNA for the CDR3 is TGTGCCAGCAGCGTAGCTATACAGACTGGAAACACCATATATTTT.

V is TRBV11-3 and J is TRBJ2-5, with no clear D. Per the germline V gene, CDR1 is SGHNT and CDR2 is YENEEA. V gave up 1 base and J gave up 5 bases, with 14 bases separating them. The length of the CDR3 is 15 residues. The CDR3 bases are TGTGCCAGCAGCTTAGGGAGCAACCCCTGGGAGACCCAGTACTTC. This translates into CASSLGSNPWETQYF. The full variable domain, with the rest looked up from reference TRBV11-3 and TRBJ2-5, is EAGVVQSPRYKIIEKKQPVAFWCNPISGHNTLYWYLQNLGQGPELLIRYENEEAVDDSQLPKDRFSAERLKGVDSTLKIQPAELGDSAVYLCASSLGSNPWETQYFGPGTRLLVL.

The CDR3 DNA reads TGTGCCAGCAGCCTCAGGGTCCTGGGCAGTGAAGCTTTCTTT. This encodes CASSLRVLGSEAFF. V gene TRBV7-2 combines with J gene TRBJ1-1, with a tentative D call TRBD1 (5 bases). V was pared by 5 bases and J by 7 bases, with 17 bases between. CDR1 and CDR2 (germline): SGHTA, FQGNSA. The CDR3 has 14 residues.

The chain uses TRBV9 and TRBJ1-1; TRBD1 matches 8 bases. Germline V lookup: CDR1 SGDLS, CDR2 YYNGEE. V shed 4 bases, J shed 0 bases, and the junction held 5 bases outside the gene matches. This CDR3 is 15 amino acids long. As DNA, the CDR3 is TGTGCCAGCAGCCCCCGACAGGGGATGAACACTGAAGCTTTCTTT. This gives the protein CASSPRQGMNTEAFF.

The chain joins TRBV10-3 to TRBJ1-1, with TRBD1 as a possible D gene (6 bases). V was clipped by 6 bases and J by 1 base, with 12 bases between them. Germline values: CDR1 ENHRY, CDR2 SYGVKD. The CDR3 contains 14 residues. The CDR3, as DNA: TGTGCCATCAGGCACGAACAGGGGAACACTGAAGCTTTCTTT. It encodes CAIRHEQGNTEAFF.

The V gene is TRBV19, the J gene TRBJ1-1; D gene unclear. Trimming shortened V by 6 bases and J by 3 bases, and 17 bases separated the two germline ends. CDR3 size: 15 residues. Germline lookup yields CDR1 LNHDA and CDR2 SQIVND (reference sequence). The CDR3 loop is CASRLARRSDTEAFF. The CDR3 DNA follows: TGTGCCAGTAGGCTTGCCAGACGCTCGGACACTGAAGCTTTCTTT.

V and J are TRBV4-2 and TRBJ2-3; tentatively, D is TRBD1 or TRBD2 (5 bases each). The CDR3 consists of 17 residues. In germline, CDR1 is LGHNA, CDR2 YNFKEQ. Trimming cost V 0 bases and J 5 bases, with 18 bases left between them. CDR3 coding DNA: TGTGCCAGCAGCCAAGAGGCGAGGGGAAGGCCCGGAGATACGCAGTATTTT. The encoded protein is CASSQEARGRPGDTQYF.

This chain uses TRBV6-5 with TRBJ1-2, with TRBD1 matching over 7 bases. Germline V gene lookup returns CDR1 MNHEY and CDR2 SVGAGI. The V segment lost 2 bases and the J segment 6 bases; nucleotides outside the gene matches: 3. There are 13 residues in the CDR3. The CDR3 reads CASSYRQGDGYTF. CDR3 coding DNA: TGTGCCAGCAGTTACCGACAGGGCGATGGCTACACCTTC.

The V and J genes are TRBV2 and TRBJ2-1, with a tentative D call TRBD1 (6 bases). The length of the CDR3 is 13 residues. With 7 bases removed from V and 3 bases from J, the gap between germline ends came to 10 bases. Germline CDR1 is SNHLY and CDR2 is FYNNEI. The CDR3 bases are TGTGCCAGCAACATAGGGGGCTACAATGAGCAGTTCTTC. It codes for CASNIGGYNEQFF.

The genes are TRBV7-7 and TRBJ2-1; a weak D match, TRBD1 (5 bases). Germline CDR1 is SSHAT and CDR2 is FNYEAQ (reference sequence). The CDR3 contains 13 residues. V was cut by 5 bases and J by 9 bases, with 14 bases left in between. CDR3: CASSPQGLGEQFF. CDR3 bases: TGTGCCAGCAGCCCCCAGGGTCTAGGTGAGCAGTTCTTC.

The chain carries TRBV28 and TRBJ1-3; D is unclear. The CDR3 consists of 15 residues. V lost 6 bases and J 4 bases, leaving 16 bases between the germline ends. CDR1 is MDHEN and CDR2 is SYDVKM in the germline V gene. The CDR3 bases are TGTGCCAGCAGCTCCGCTTCGTCTTCAGGAAACACCATATATTTT. It specifies CASSSASSSGNTIYF.

The chain carries TRBV10-3 and TRBJ2-5; TRBD1 agrees at 10 bases. V dropped 6 bases and J dropped 4; count of bases not matched to a gene: 5. CDR3 length: 14 residues. Germline assignment: CDR1 ENHRY and CDR2 SYGVKD. Here the CDR3 DNA reads TGTGCCATCAGCGAGACAGGGGGCGGAGAGACCCAGTACTTC. Translating gives CAISETGGGETQYF.